Reported below is one T cell receptor beta chain. Its target is unknown. These data are taken from a study of OX40 agonist ivuxolimab in advanced cancers. For the study at large: Averaging about 60 years in age, with a range of about 23 to 79, the cohort was around 87% male. Study-wide points: Dose levels from 0.1 to 3.0 mg/kg saw CD4+ and CD8+ blood T cells expand clonally by week 6.

Produced via immunoSEQ multiplex PCR; TCRdb's table is partial and in-frame only. The sample holds approximately 74,000 clones, 85% to 95% seen once. If patients had autoimmune disease history or systemic immunosuppression, they were excluded. With 4 bases clipped from V and 4 bases from J, the junction kept 0 bases outside the gene matches. CDR1 and CDR2 from the germline V gene are LGHNA and YSLEER. The CDR3 is 15 amino acids. This TCR was recovered from an adult with an advanced solid tumor such as melanoma, head and neck, liver or kidney cancer. Sequences were derived from CD4+ or CD8+ T cells sorted from blood, sampled in a trial of the OX40 agonist ivuxolimab. The rearrangement joins TRBV4-3 to TRBJ2-2, with 13 bases that match TRBD2. Here the CDR3 reads CASSRLAGGTGELFF. For the CDR3, the DNA is TGCGCCAGCAGCCGACTAGCGGGGGGCACCGGGGAGCTGTTTTTT.